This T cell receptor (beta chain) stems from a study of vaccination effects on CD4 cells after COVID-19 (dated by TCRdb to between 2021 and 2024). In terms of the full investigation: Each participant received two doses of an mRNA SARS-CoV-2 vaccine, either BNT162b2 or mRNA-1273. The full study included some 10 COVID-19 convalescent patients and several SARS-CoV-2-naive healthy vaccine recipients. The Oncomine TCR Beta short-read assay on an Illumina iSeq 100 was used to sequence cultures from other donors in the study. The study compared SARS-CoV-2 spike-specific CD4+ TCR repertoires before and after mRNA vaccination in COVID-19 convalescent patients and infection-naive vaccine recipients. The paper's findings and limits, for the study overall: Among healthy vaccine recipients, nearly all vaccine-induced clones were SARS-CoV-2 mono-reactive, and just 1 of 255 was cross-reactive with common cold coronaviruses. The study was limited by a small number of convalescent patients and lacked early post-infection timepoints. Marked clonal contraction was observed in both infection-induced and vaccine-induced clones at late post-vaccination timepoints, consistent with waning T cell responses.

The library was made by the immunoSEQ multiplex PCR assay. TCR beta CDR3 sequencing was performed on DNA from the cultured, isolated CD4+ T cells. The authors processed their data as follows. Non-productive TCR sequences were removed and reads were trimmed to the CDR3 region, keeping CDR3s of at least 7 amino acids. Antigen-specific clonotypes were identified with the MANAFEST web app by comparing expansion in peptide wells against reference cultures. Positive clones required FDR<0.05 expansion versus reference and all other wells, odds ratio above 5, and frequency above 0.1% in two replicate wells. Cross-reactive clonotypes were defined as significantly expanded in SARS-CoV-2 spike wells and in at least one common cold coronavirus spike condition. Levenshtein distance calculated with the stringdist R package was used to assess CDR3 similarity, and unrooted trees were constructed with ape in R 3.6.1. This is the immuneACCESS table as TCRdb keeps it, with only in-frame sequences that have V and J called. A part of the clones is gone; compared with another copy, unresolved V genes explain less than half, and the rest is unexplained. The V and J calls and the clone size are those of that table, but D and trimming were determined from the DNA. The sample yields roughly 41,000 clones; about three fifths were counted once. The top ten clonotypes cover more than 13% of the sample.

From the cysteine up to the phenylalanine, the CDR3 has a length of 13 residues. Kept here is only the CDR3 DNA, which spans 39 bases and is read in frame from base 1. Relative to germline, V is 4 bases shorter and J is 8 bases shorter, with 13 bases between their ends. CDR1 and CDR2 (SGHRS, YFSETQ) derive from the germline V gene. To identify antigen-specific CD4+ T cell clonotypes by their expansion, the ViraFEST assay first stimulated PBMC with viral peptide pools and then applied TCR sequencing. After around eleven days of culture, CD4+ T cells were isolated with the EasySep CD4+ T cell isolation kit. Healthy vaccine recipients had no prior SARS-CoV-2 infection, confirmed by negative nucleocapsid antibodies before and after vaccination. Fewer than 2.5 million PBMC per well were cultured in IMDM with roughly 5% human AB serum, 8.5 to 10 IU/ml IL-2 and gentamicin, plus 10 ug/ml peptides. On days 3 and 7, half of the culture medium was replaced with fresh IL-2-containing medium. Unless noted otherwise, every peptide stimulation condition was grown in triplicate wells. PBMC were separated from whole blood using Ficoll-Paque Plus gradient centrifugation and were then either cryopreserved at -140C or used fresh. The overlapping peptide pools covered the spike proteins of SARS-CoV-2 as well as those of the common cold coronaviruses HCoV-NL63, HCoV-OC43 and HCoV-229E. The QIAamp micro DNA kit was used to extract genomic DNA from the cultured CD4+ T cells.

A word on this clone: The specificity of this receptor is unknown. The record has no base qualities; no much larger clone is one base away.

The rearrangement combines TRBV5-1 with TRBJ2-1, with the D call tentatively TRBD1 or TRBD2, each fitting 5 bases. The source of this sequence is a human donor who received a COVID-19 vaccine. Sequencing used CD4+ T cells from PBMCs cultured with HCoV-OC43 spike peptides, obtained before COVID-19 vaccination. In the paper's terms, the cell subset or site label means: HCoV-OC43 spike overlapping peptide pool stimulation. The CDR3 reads CASSLGRGDEQFF. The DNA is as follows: TGCGCCAGCAGCCTGGGACGAGGGGATGAGCAGTTCTTC.